The rows below give T cell receptor beta chains drawn from one sample of a study of CD8 T cell repertoires and HIV-1 epitope variants. The method was immunoSEQ multiplex PCR; TCRdb's version includes in-frame clones alone and lacks a portion of them. Of a few thousand clones listed, 60% to 80% are singletons. Their antigens remain unidentified. Sequenced sample: cultured CD8+ T cells derived from PBMCs. These receptor sequences come from a male donor with HIV. Both conserved end residues are part of each CDR3. D genes are given only for firm matches. Part of the rows lack a size; the others show once, few, many or a class for expanded clones.

CASRPQGTDTQYF	TGTGCCAGCAGGCCCCAGGGAACAGATACGCAGTATTTT	-	-	TRBV28	TRBJ2-3
CASSPSAVPGYGYTF	TGTGCCAGCTCACCCTCTGCAGTACCTGGCTATGGCTACACCTTC	-	-	TRBV18	TRBJ1-2
CASSFVSGGAADTQYF	TGCGCCAGCAGCTTCGTAAGCGGGGGGGCGGCAGATACGCAGTATTTT	TRBD2	-	TRBV5-1	TRBJ2-3
CASSVEGSSYEQYF	TGTGCCAGCAGCGTAGAAGGGAGCTCCTACGAGCAGTACTTC	-	few	TRBV9	TRBJ2-7
CASNPTGTFYNEQFF	TGTGCCAGTAACCCTACAGGGACCTTCTACAATGAGCAGTTCTTC	-	once	TRBV19	TRBJ2-1
CASSTQVGDTQYF	TGTGCCAGTAGTACACAGGTCGGAGATACGCAGTATTTT	-	-	TRBV19	TRBJ2-3
CASSPGQYYEQYF	TGTGCCAGCAGTCCGGGACAATACTACGAGCAGTACTTC	-	-	TRBV27	TRBJ2-7
CASSLRAGGYTF	TGTGCCAGCAGCTTGCGGGCGGGGGGCTACACCTTC	-	-	TRBV5-5	TRBJ1-2
CASSLSRTGDWNSPLHF	TGTGCCAGCAGTTTATCGCGTACAGGGGATTGGAATTCACCCCTCCACTTT	TRBD1	-	TRBV27	TRBJ1-6
CASRSVQENQPQHF	TGTGCCAGCAGATCCGTACAGGAAAATCAGCCCCAGCATTTT	-	few	TRBV6-4	TRBJ1-5
CASSSAGIDQETQYF	TGTGCCAGCAGCTCCGCCGGGATAGATCAAGAGACCCAGTACTTC	-	-	TRBV9	TRBJ2-5
CASSQGSQPQHF	TGTGCCAGCAGCCAGGGGAGTCAGCCCCAGCATTTT	-	-	TRBV5-6	TRBJ1-5
CASSADGYSGNTIYF	TGTGCCAGCAGTGCGGACGGATACTCTGGAAACACCATATATTTT	-	few	TRBV27	TRBJ1-3
CASSTAGGGEEQYF	TGTGCCAGCAGTACGGCGGGGGGAGGGGAAGAGCAGTACTTC	TRBD2	-	TRBV27	TRBJ2-7
CASSAEDKAGANVLTF	TGTGCCAGCAGTGCCGAAGACAAGGCTGGGGCCAACGTCCTGACTTTC	-	-	TRBV7-8	TRBJ2-6
CATTRLAGVDTQYF	TGTGCCACCACTAGACTAGCGGGAGTGGATACGCAGTATTTT	TRBD2	-	TRBV19	TRBJ2-3
CASSLVRGGAGYF	TGTGCCAGCAGCTTGGTACGCGGGGGGGCCGGTTATTTT	TRBD2	-	TRBV5-6	TRBJ2-3
CASSVGLLAGTDTQYF	TGTGCCAGCAGCGTAGGTCTCCTAGCGGGCACAGATACGCAGTATTTT	TRBD2	-	TRBV9	TRBJ2-3
CASSNPKGSSYEQYF	TGTGCCAGCAGCAATCCTAAGGGGAGCTCCTACGAGCAGTACTTC	-	-	TRBV28	TRBJ2-7
CASTLGGNYGYTF	TGTGCCAGCACCCTAGGGGGGAACTATGGCTACACCTTC	-	-	TRBV7-8	TRBJ1-2
CASSLPRGRGNEQFF	TGTGCCAGCAGCCTACCCAGGGGTCGGGGCAATGAGCAGTTCTTC	-	-	TRBV11-2	TRBJ2-1
CASSFITEQFF	TGTGCCAGCAGCTTTATAACTGAGCAGTTCTTC	-	-	TRBV5-5	TRBJ2-1
CASSFPRTDTNYGYTF	TGTGCCAGCAGTTTCCCACGGACAGACACTAACTATGGCTACACCTTC	-	-	TRBV28	TRBJ1-2
CASSEWVNNEQFF	TGTGCCAGCAGTGAATGGGTGAACAATGAGCAGTTCTTC	-	-	TRBV6-4	TRBJ2-1
CASSLAWATEAFF	TGTGCCAGCAGCTTAGCTTGGGCCACTGAAGCTTTCTTT	-	-	TRBV7-2	TRBJ1-1
CASSYSGTGDPDEQYF	TGTGCCAGCAGTTACTCTGGGACAGGGGACCCGGACGAGCAGTACTTC	TRBD1	-	TRBV6-6	TRBJ2-7
CASSTLATEYEQYF	TGTGCCAGTAGTACCCTAGCGACAGAATACGAGCAGTACTTC	-	large	TRBV19	TRBJ2-7
CASSLVMRGGEQFF	TGTGCCAGCAGCTTAGTAATGAGGGGGGGTGAGCAGTTCTTC	-	-	TRBV7-2	TRBJ2-1
CAWSEGAGTGELFF	TGTGCCTGGAGTGAAGGCGCGGGAACCGGGGAGCTGTTTTTT	-	few	TRBV30	TRBJ2-2
CASSEMRLAGEYRTDEQFF	TGCGCCAGCAGTGAGATGAGACTAGCGGGAGAATACCGAACCGATGAGCAGTTCTTC	TRBD2	-	TRBV10-2	TRBJ2-1
CAINYGTSGSNEQFF	TGTGCCATCAATTACGGGACTAGCGGGAGCAATGAGCAGTTCTTC	TRBD2	few	TRBV10-3	TRBJ2-1
CASSSDVSAYEQYF	TGTGCCAGCAGTTCAGATGTCTCGGCCTACGAGCAGTACTTC	-	-	TRBV7-2	TRBJ2-7
CASSQEGTVNTEAFF	TGCGCCAGCAGCCAAGAAGGGACAGTGAACACTGAAGCTTTCTTT	TRBD1	-	TRBV4-1	TRBJ1-1
CASSLGVYEQYF	TGTGCCAGCAGCTTAGGAGTTTACGAGCAGTACTTC	-	once	TRBV7-9	TRBJ2-7
CASSLAVGQLEAFF	TGCGCCAGCAGCTTGGCCGTAGGCCAACTTGAAGCTTTCTTT	-	-	TRBV5-1	TRBJ1-1
CASSSNRPQGPNF	TGTGCCAGCAGCTCGAACCGCCCCCAAGGACCCAATTTT	-	-	TRBV11-2	TRBJ2-3
CASSLGTGFYEQYF	TGTGCCAGCAGCTTGGGGACGGGCTTCTACGAGCAGTACTTC	-	once	TRBV5-6	TRBJ2-7
CAWSHRGLQPQHF	TGTGCCTGGAGTCACAGGGGGCTGCAGCCCCAGCATTTT	TRBD1	few	TRBV30	TRBJ1-5
CASRLRNSPLHF	TGTGCCAGCCGATTACGGAATTCACCCCTCCACTTT	-	-	TRBV6-5	TRBJ1-6
CASSLTQRGYNEQFF	TGTGCCAGCAGCTTAACGCAGCGGGGCTACAATGAGCAGTTCTTC	TRBD2	-	TRBV11-2	TRBJ2-1
CASSYSPSGSHNEQFF	TGTGCCAGCAGTTACTCTCCTAGCGGGAGCCACAATGAGCAGTTCTTC	TRBD2	once	TRBV6-5	TRBJ2-1
CAYRDDGYNEQFF	TGTGCCTACCGGGACGATGGATACAATGAGCAGTTCTTC	-	few	TRBV28	TRBJ2-1